These 3 T cell receptor beta chains were sequenced from one sample in a study of liver allograft versus peripheral blood T cells. Study details: Repertoires from peripheral blood of liver transplant recipients were compared with those inside their transplanted livers.

TCRdb reprocessed the reads via MiXCR and lists one record per CDR3 protein. The sample consists of some 8,000 distinct CDR3 sequences, approximately 17% of them appearing once. Source of these receptors: a human patient who had a liver transplant. Some T cells may have come from the graft donor.

Remarks on this clonotype: Possible read error: a much larger clone is one base away. The V call is TRBV15, the J call TRBJ1-5; 9 nucleotides agree with TRBD1. CDR1 and CDR2 (germline): LNHNV, YYDKDF (reference sequence). The CDR3 is made up of 15 amino acids. CDR3 coding DNA: TGTGCCACCGGCAGAGTTACAGGGGGCGGTCAGCCCCAGCATTTT. Protein sequence: CATGRVTGGGQPQHF.

The gene calls are TRBV25-1 and TRBJ2-5; TRBD2 aligns across 12 bases. Germline CDR1 is MGHDK and CDR2 is SYGVNS. Trimming at V came to 10 bases and at J to 5 bases, leaving 11 bases not matched to a gene. The CDR3 contains 15 residues. As DNA, the CDR3 is TGTGCCACTACGACTAGCGGGGGATCGGGGGAGACCCAGTACTTC. It encodes CATTTSGGSGETQYF.

This clonotype was detected only a few times. The V and J genes are TRBV19 and TRBJ2-3; TRBD1 matches 8 bases. The germline CDR1 and CDR2 sequences are LNHDA and SQIVND (reference sequence). This CDR3 contains 15 residues. J lost 3 bases, V lost 6 bases, and 8 bases had no gene match. Here the CDR3 reads CASSLRGQGTDTQYF. For the CDR3, the DNA is TGTGCCAGTAGCCTCCGAGGACAGGGAACAGATACGCAGTATTTT.